This T cell receptor (beta chain) was retrieved from a study of cytomegalovirus exposure and HLA in healthy donors. This clone was found a few times. The germline CDR1 and CDR2 sequences are LNHNV and YYDKDF (reference sequence). V lost 5 bases and J lost 9; bases outside the gene matches: 6. The CDR3 is made up of 13 amino acids. 60 Vbeta and 13 Jbeta primers were used in PCR. As processed by the authors: A follow-up analysis tallied about 88 million unique TCR beta chains, some 11 million shared. The repertoire was sequenced with immunoSEQ multiplex PCR; TCRdb's copy has only in-frame clones and lacks some. The V and J calls and clone size come from that table; D and trimming were worked out from the DNA. This sample has about 170,000 clones; 76% occur once, and the top ten carry less than 0.9%.

The genes are TRBV15 and TRBJ2-3; 9 bases fit TRBD2. The TCR sequence derives from a female donor in good health and CMV-seronegative. Specimen: PBMCs. The CDR3 loop is CATSRVAGDTQYF. Here the CDR3 DNA reads TGTGCCACCAGCCGGGTAGCGGGAGACACGCAGTATTTT. Full variable domain (outside the CDR3, taken from reference TRBV15 and TRBJ2-3): DAMVIQNPRYQVTQFGKPVTLSCSQTLNHNVMYWYQQKSSQAPKLLFHYYDKDFNNEADTPDNFQSRRPNTSFCFLDIRSPGLGDTAMYLCATSRVAGDTQYFGPGTRLTVL.